The present entry profiles one TCR beta chain with its context. This clone appeared once. The target of this receptor is not known. Per-base quality was not reported, and no clone a single base away is much larger than it. For CDR1 and CDR2, the germline V gene (reference sequence) lists SEHNR and FQNEAQ. The CDR3 goes from the cysteine to the phenylalanine over 12 residues. CDR3 DNA only is kept here, 36 bases in frame from base 1. For this chain, trimming is 4 bases at the V end and 11 bases at the J end, and the number of junction bases without a gene match is 6. This record belongs to a study of T cell responses to AZD1222 COVID-19 vaccine (dated by TCRdb to 2020 to 2023). About the full investigation: TCR sequencing was performed for some 250 trial participants, of whom about 200 were given two doses of AZD1222 and around 25 were given two doses of MenACWY control vaccine. Enrollment into the trials was organized by age into subgroups of 18-55, 56-69 and 70-plus years, and those subgroups contained roughly 140, 27 and 60 TCR-sequenced participants, respectively. Overall study outcomes, separate from this receptor: Reportedly, close to half of the unique spike-specific TCRs recognized epitopes lying outside the regions that are mutated in the B.1.351 and B.1.1.7 variants. Participants were mostly white British and included more females than males, and it was suggested by the authors that clonal diversity may have been underestimated. Only five to seven AZD1222 recipients were SARS-CoV-2 seropositive at baseline, limiting conclusions about previously exposed vaccinees. In the small 56-69-year group, the increase in depth fell short of significance, most likely because of low power. After two AZD1222 doses, both the breadth and the depth of spike-specific TCRs were significantly higher than at day 0 and than in MenACWY recipients. The vaccine-associated CD4 TCRs covered the entire spike protein, and the dominant responses fell in regions 160-218 and 743-854. Because no samples from the day 14 peak response were available, repertoires could be characterized only after the peak T cell response.

The CDR3 regions of human TCRbeta chains were analyzed by immunosequencing. The authors' pipeline ran thus. TCRs in the repertoires were compared against a reference library of SARS-CoV-2-specific TCRs that had been generated with the MIRA antigen-specificity platform. Breadth was defined as the fraction of unique TCRs that were SARS-CoV-2-associated, and depth was defined as the fraction of total T cells that were SARS-CoV-2-associated. Using the MIRA data, every spike-specific TCR was mapped to the spike region that the TCR reacted to and assigned to either a CD4 or a CD8 class. Log10-transformed breadth and depth values were compared by one-way ANOVA with Sidak's multiple comparisons tests. Here the immuneACCESS table is served through TCRdb, limited to in-frame sequences with V and J called. Missing clones are a known gap in these copies; in checked studies unresolved V genes cover under half, and the rest lacks a known reason. Clone size and V and J calls were adopted from that table, with D and trimming inferred from the DNA. Recorded for this sample are about 48,000 clones; around nine tenths of them occurred a single time. About 5.2% of the sample goes to the ten largest clones.

Reading the label with the study, this specimen's time point is: about 28 days (+/-7) after the second vaccine dose. AZD1222 recipients with second doses at about 4 weeks or about 12 weeks were pooled, because spike-specific TCR depth and breadth did not differ between schedules. The vaccinee samples were drawn from two UK trials, COV001 and COV002, one of which was a single-blind randomized controlled phase 2/3 trial testing AZD1222 (ChAdOx1 nCoV-19) in healthy adults. For TCRbeta chain sequencing, PBMC samples from trial participants were taken at day 0 and at day 28 after the second dose. This sample comprised peripheral blood, obtained 28 days after the second AZD1222 dose. The receptor's source is an adult who received the AZD1222 COVID-19 vaccine. The sequence is built from TRBV7-9 and TRBJ1-1, with 8 bases aligning to TRBD1. Here the CDR3 is given as CASSSTGGVAFF. The base sequence is TGTGCCAGCAGCTCTACAGGGGGAGTTGCTTTCTTT.